This T cell receptor beta chain was documented in a study of OX40 agonist ivuxolimab in advanced cancers. Study background: Melanoma, hepatocellular carcinoma, head and neck or renal cell cancer occurred in dose-escalation patients.

Measured with immunoSEQ multiplex PCR; TCRdb has only the in-frame clones, and not every one. The sample has tens of thousands of clones; around 83% are singletons. The length of the CDR3 is 12 residues. Trimming stripped 0 bases from V and 7 bases from J, with 7 bases between. Germline V gene sequence: CDR1 SGDLS, CDR2 YYNGEE. The chain uses TRBV9 and TRBJ1-1; D is unclear. This TCR derives from an adult with an advanced solid tumor such as melanoma, head and neck, liver or kidney cancer. The starting material was CD4+ or CD8+ T cells sorted from blood, obtained in a trial of the OX40 agonist ivuxolimab. The CDR3 coding sequence is TGTGCCAGCAGCGTAGGTGGGGATGAAGCTTTCTTT. Amino acid sequence: CASSVGGDEAFF.